The 8 T cell receptor beta chains below all came from one sample that was sequenced in a study of cytomegalovirus exposure and HLA in healthy donors. The study ran its PCR with 60 Vbeta and 13 Jbeta primers. The assay was immunoSEQ multiplex PCR, and TCRdb's table has in-frame clones only and misses some. The table lists approximately 220,000 clones, less than 85% of them singletons. Sequencing input: PBMCs. These TCRs come from a man aged 18 to 29 in good health and CMV-seronegative.

The chain carries TRBV6-1 and TRBJ2-2; 8 nucleotides align to TRBD2. Looked up from germline, CDR1 is MNHNS and CDR2 is SASEGT. CDR3 size: 15 residues. Trimming cost V 4 bases and J 3 bases; bases outside gene matches: 4. The CDR3 is CASSGSGGDTGELFF. The CDR3 DNA sequence: TGTGCCAGCAGTGGCTCGGGGGGGGACACCGGGGAGCTGTTTTTT.

The chain couples TRBV6-5 to TRBJ2-3; D gene ambiguous. The CDR3 has 13 amino acids. The germline CDR1 and CDR2 sequences are MNHEY and SVGAGI. Trimming stripped 7 bases from V and 0 bases from J, with 8 bases between. CDR3 region: CASISTSTDTQYF. The CDR3 DNA reads TGTGCCAGCATTAGCACTAGCACAGATACGCAGTATTTT.

The V call is TRBV30, the J call TRBJ1-2, with 7 bases that match TRBD1. Trimming removed 2 bases from V and 4 bases from J; junction bases left unmatched: 7. CDR3 size: 14 residues. In germline, CDR1 is GTSNPN, CDR2 SVGIG (reference sequence). CDR3 in amino acids: CAWSTGDGTYGYTF. The CDR3 coding sequence is TGTGCCTGGAGTACAGGGGATGGAACCTATGGCTACACCTTC.

The V and J genes are TRBV30 and TRBJ1-4, with 7 bases that match TRBD1. V gave up 4 bases and J gave up 7 bases; unmatched junction bases: 9. CDR3 length: 14 amino acids. Germline CDR1 GTSNPN, CDR2 SVGIG (reference sequence). CDR3 loop: CAWKRDSGGEKLFF. Here the CDR3 DNA reads TGTGCCTGGAAAAGGGACAGCGGGGGTGAAAAACTGTTTTTT.

This clone was picked up one time. The chain uses TRBV30 and TRBJ1-4; 11 bases agree with TRBD1. The germline gives CDR1 GTSNPN, CDR2 SVGIG (reference sequence). CDR3 length: 15 residues. V lost 4 bases and J lost 6; bases outside the gene matches: 7. The CDR3 DNA reads TGTGCCTGGATGCCGGGACAGGGGGGGTATGAAAAACTGTTTTTT. Amino acid sequence: CAWMPGQGGYEKLFF.

The J gene is TRBJ1-1, the V gene TRBV2; D ambiguous. The length of the CDR3 is 11 residues. Per germline, CDR1 SNHLY and CDR2 FYNNEI. Trimming removed 11 bases from V and 3 bases from J, with 10 bases in between. The CDR3 sequence is CAWRGDTEAFF. In DNA, the CDR3 is TGTGCCTGGAGAGGCGACACTGAAGCTTTCTTT.

The chain combines TRBV7-3 with TRBJ1-1; D might be TRBD1 (5 bases). The CDR3 is 15 residues long. Per the germline V gene, CDR1 is SGHTA and CDR2 is FQGTGA. Trimming shortened V by 5 bases and J by 0 bases, and 13 bases separated the two germline ends. The DNA for the CDR3 is TGTGCCAGCAGCCTAAACGGGGGTCTGAACACTGAAGCTTTCTTT. It codes for CASSLNGGLNTEAFF.

This chain joins TRBV29-1 and TRBJ2-6; D possibly corresponds to TRBD1 (6 bases). The germline V and J ends were trimmed by 7 bases and 0 bases, with 10 bases remaining between them. The CDR3 loop spans 14 amino acids. CDR1 SQVTM and CDR2 ANQGSEA come from the germline V gene. CDR3 DNA sequence: TGCAGCGCAGGGGCCAGCTCTGGGGCCAACGTCCTGACTTTC. This translates into CSAGASSGANVLTF.